This T cell receptor (beta chain) originates from a study of T cell responses to AZD1222 COVID-19 vaccine. Findings and caveats of the study: Without day 14 samples, only post-peak T cell repertoires were studied. Reports indicate that nearly half of spike-specific TCRs are directed at unmutated variant regions. Donors in the cohort were predominantly white British and more often female, and clonal diversity was possibly underestimated.

This clone was seen only once. Antigen unknown. Measured with immunoSEQ multiplex PCR; TCRdb has only the in-frame clones, and not every one. The sample yields around 150,000 clones, approximately 91% seen once. Germline V lookup: CDR1 MNHEY, CDR2 SVGAGI. The length of the CDR3 is 14 residues. With 0 bases clipped from V and 8 bases from J, the junction kept 4 bases outside the gene matches. The chain has TRBV6-5 and TRBJ1-2, with TRBD1 identical over 9 bases. This TCR came from an adult who received the AZD1222 COVID-19 vaccine. The specimen comprised peripheral blood, sampled 28 days after the second AZD1222 dose. This CDR3 is CASSYSGQGKGYTF. As DNA, the CDR3 is TGTGCCAGCAGTTACTCGGGACAGGGAAAGGGCTACACCTTC.